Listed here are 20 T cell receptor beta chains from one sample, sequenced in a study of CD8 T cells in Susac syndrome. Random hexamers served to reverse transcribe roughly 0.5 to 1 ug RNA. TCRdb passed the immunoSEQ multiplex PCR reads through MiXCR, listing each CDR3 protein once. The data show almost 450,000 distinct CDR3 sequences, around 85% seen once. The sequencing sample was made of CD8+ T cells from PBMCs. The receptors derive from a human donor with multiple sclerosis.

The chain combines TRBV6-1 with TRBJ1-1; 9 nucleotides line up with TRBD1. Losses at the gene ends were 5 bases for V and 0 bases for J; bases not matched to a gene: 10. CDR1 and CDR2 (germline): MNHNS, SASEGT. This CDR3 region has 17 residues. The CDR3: CASSPGQGGGLNTEAFF. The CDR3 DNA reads TGTGCCAGCAGTCCGGGACAGGGCGGGGGTCTGAACACTGAAGCTTTCTTT.

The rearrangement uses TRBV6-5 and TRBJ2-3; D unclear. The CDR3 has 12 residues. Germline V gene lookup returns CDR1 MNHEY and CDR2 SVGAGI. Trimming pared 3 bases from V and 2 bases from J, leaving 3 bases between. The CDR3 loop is CASSYNTDTQYF. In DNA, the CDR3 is TGTGCCAGCAGTTATAACACAGATACGCAGTATTTT.

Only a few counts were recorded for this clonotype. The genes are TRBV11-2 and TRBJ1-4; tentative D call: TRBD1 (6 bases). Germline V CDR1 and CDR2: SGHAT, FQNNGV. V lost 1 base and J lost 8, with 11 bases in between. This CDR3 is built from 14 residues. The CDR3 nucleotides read TGTGCCAGCAGCTTAGTTGGGGGCCCCGAAAAACTGTTTTTT. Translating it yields CASSLVGGPEKLFF.

As DNA, the CDR3 is TGTGCCAGCAGCTTAGGAGGGACGCCTCACAATGAGCAGTTCTTC. This gives the protein CASSLGGTPHNEQFF. V gene TRBV11-2 combines with J gene TRBJ2-1; D is possibly TRBD1 or TRBD2 (5 bases each). The V gene's germline CDR1 is SGHAT and CDR2 FQNNGV. The CDR3 runs to 15 residues. The V end was cut by 1 base, the J end by 5 bases, with 12 bases between.

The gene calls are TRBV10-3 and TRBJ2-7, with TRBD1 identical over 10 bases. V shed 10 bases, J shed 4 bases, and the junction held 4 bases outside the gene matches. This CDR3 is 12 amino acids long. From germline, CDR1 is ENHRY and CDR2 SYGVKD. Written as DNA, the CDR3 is TGTGCCACCGGACAGGGGGGGTACGAGCAGTACTTC. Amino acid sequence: CATGQGGYEQYF.

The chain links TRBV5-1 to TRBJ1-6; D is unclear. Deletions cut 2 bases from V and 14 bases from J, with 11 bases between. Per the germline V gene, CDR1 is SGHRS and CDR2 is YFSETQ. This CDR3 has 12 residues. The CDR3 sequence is CASSFDGYTLHF. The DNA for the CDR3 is TGCGCCAGCAGCTTCGACGGATACACCCTCCACTTT.

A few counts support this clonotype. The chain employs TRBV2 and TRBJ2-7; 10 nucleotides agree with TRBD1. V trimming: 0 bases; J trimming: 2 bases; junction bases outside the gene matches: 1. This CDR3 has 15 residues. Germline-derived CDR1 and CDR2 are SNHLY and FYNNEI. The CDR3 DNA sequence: TGTGCCAGCAGTGAAGCGGGACAGGGGACCTACGAGCAGTACTTC. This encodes CASSEAGQGTYEQYF.

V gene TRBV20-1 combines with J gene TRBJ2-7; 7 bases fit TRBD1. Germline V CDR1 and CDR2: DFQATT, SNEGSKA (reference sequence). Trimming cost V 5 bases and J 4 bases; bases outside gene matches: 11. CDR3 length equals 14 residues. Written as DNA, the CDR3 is TGCAGTGCTCGAGGATCGGGACAGAGGTACGAGCAGTACTTC. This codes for CSARGSGQRYEQYF.

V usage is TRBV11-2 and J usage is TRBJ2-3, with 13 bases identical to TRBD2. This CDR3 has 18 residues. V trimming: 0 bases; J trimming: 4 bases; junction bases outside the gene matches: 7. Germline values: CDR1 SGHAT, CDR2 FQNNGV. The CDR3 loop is CASSLDGLAGVFSDTQYF. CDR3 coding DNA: TGTGCCAGCAGCTTAGACGGACTAGCGGGAGTGTTTTCAGATACGCAGTATTTT.

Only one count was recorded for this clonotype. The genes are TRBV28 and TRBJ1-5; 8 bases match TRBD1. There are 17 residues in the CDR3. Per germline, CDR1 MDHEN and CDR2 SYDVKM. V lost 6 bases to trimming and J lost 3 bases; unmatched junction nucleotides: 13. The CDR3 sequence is CASRRMAGQVFNQPQHF. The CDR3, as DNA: TGTGCCAGCAGACGAATGGCGGGACAGGTCTTCAATCAGCCCCAGCATTTT.

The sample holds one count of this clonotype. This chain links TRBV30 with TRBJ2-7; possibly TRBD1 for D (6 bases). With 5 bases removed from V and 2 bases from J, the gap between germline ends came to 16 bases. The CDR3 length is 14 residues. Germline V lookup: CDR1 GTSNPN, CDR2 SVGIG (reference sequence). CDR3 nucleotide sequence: TGTGCCTGGGAAACGGGACATCGGGCCTACGAGCAGTACTTC. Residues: CAWETGHRAYEQYF.

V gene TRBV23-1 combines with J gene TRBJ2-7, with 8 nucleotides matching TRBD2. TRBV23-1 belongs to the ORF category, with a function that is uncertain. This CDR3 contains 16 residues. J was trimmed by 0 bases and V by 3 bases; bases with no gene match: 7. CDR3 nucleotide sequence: TGCGCCAGCAGTCACACCAGGACTAGCACCTCCTACGAGCAGTACTTC. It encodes CASSHTRTSTSYEQYF.

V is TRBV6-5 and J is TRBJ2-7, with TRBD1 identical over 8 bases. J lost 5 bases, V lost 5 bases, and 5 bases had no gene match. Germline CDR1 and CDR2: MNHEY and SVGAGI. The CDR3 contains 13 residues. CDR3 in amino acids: CASSNHRGNEQYF. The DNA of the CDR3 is TGTGCCAGCAGTAACCACAGGGGGAACGAGCAGTACTTC.

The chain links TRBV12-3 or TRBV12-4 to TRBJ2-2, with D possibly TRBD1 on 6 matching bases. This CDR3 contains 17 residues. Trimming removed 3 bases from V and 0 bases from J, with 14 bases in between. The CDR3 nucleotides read TGTGCCAGCAGTTTGAATCCAGGGGCTTCGAACACCGGGGAGCTGTTTTTT. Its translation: CASSLNPGASNTGELFF.

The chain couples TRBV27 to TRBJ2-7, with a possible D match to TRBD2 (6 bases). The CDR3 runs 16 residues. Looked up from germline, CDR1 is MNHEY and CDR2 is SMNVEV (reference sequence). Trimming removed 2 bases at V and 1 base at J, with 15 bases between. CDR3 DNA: TGTGCCAGCAGTTTACTCGGGGGAACCCGTTCCTACGAGCAGTACTTC. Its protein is CASSLLGGTRSYEQYF.

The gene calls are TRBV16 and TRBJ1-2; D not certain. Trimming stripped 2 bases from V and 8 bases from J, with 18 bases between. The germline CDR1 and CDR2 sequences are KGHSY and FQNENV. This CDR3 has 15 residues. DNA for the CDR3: TGTGCCAGCAGCCAAGTCGAGTTGGCAGGTGGCGGCTACACCTTC. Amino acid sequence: CASSQVELAGGGYTF.

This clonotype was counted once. DNA of the CDR3: TGTGCCAGCAGCTCTACTATTCTTAGCTCCTACGAGCAGTACTTC. This translates into CASSSTILSSYEQYF. The chain recombines TRBV7-9 with TRBJ2-7; D is undetermined. CDR1 and CDR2 from the germline V gene are SEHNR and FQNEAQ (reference sequence). The germline V and J ends were trimmed by 4 bases and 0 bases, with 13 bases remaining between them. The CDR3 extends over 15 amino acids.

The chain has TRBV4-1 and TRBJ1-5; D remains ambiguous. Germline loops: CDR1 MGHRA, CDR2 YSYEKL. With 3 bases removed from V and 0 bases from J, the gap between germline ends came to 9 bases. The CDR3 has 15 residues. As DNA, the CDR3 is TGCGCCAGCAGCCACAGACAAGATAGCAATCAGCCCCAGCATTTT. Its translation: CASSHRQDSNQPQHF.

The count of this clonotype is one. The CDR3 region is CSAPPTPGEDYGYTF. CDR3 sequence (DNA): TGCAGTGCCCCTCCGACCCCTGGCGAGGACTATGGCTACACCTTC. The chain joins TRBV20-1 to TRBJ1-2; D is uncertain. V dropped 6 bases and J dropped 3 bases, with 20 bases sitting between them. Germline-derived CDR1 and CDR2 are DFQATT and SNEGSKA (reference sequence). The CDR3 loop spans 15 amino acids.

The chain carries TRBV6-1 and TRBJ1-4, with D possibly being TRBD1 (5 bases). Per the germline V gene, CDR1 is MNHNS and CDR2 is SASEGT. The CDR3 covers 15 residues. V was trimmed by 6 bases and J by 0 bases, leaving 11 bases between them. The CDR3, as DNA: TGTGCCAGCAGGGAGCAGGGATCAACTAATGAAAAACTGTTTTTT. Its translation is CASREQGSTNEKLFF.